Below are 2 T cell receptor beta chains sequenced from a single sample in a study of cytomegalovirus exposure and HLA in healthy donors. Researchers ran the PCR with 60 Vbeta and 13 Jbeta primers. The method was immunoSEQ multiplex PCR; TCRdb's version includes in-frame clones alone and lacks a portion of them. Here the sample spans approximately 88,000 clones, about 74% being singletons. Sequences were obtained from PBMCs. These receptors all come from a man under 40 in good health and CMV-seronegative.

The rearrangement links TRBV10-2 to TRBJ2-6; 7 bases map to TRBD1. CDR1 and CDR2 (germline): WSHSY, SAAADI. V trimming: 5 bases; J trimming: 1 base; junction bases outside the gene matches: 5. The CDR3 is 16 residues long. The CDR3 nucleotides read TGCGCCAGCAGTCCTACAGGGGCTTCTGGGGCCAACGTCCTGACTTTC. It yields the protein CASSPTGASGANVLTF.

The rearrangement links TRBV27 to TRBJ2-3, with TRBD2 as a possible D gene (6 bases). The CDR3 runs 13 residues. Germline V gene sequence: CDR1 MNHEY, CDR2 SMNVEV (reference sequence). V was clipped by 9 bases and J by 3 bases, with 13 bases between them. The CDR3 protein is CASSLSGTDTQYF. CDR3 bases: TGTGCCAGTTCATTGAGCGGGACAGATACGCAGTATTTT.